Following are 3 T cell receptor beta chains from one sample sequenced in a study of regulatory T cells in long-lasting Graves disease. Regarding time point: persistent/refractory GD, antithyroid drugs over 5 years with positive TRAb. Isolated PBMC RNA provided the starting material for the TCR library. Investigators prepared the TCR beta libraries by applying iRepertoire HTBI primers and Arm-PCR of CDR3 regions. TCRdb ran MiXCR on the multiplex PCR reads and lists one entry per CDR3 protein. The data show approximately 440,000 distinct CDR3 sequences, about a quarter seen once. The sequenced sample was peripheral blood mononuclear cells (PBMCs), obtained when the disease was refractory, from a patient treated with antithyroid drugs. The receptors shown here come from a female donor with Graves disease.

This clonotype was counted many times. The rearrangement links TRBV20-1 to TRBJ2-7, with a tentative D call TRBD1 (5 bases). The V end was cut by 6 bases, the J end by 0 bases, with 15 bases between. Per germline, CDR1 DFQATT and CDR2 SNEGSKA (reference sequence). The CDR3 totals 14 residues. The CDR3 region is CSAPRTRGSYEQYF. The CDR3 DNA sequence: TGCAGTGCCCCTAGGACAAGGGGCTCCTACGAGCAGTACTTC.

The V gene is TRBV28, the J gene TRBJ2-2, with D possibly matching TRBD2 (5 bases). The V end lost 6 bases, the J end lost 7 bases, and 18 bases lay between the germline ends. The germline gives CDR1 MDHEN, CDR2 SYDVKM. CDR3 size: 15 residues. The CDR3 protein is CASRLERALGGELFF. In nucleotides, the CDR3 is TGTGCCAGCAGGCTCGAGAGGGCCCTCGGCGGGGAGCTGTTTTTT. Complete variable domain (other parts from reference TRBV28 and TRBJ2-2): DVKVTQSSRYLVKRTGEKVFLECVQDMDHENMFWYRQDPGLGLRLIYFSYDVKMKEKGDIPEGYSVSREKKERFSLILESASTNQTSMYLCASRLERALGGELFFGEGSRLTVL.

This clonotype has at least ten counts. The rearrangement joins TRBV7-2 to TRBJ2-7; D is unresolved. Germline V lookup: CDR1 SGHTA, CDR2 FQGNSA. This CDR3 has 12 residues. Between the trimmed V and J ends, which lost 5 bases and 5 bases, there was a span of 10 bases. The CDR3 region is CASSQTPNEQYF. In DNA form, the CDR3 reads TGTGCCAGCAGCCAAACCCCCAACGAGCAGTACTTC.